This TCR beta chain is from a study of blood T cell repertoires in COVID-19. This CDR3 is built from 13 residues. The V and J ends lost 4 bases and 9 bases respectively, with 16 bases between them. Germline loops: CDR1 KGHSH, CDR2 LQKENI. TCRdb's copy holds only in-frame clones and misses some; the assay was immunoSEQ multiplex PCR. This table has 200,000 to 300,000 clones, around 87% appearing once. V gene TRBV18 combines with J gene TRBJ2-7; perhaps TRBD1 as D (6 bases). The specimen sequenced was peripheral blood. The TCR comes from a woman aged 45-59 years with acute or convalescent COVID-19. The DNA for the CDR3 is TGTGCCAGCTCACTACCGGGACATGCTGGGCAGTACTTC. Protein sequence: CASSLPGHAGQYF.